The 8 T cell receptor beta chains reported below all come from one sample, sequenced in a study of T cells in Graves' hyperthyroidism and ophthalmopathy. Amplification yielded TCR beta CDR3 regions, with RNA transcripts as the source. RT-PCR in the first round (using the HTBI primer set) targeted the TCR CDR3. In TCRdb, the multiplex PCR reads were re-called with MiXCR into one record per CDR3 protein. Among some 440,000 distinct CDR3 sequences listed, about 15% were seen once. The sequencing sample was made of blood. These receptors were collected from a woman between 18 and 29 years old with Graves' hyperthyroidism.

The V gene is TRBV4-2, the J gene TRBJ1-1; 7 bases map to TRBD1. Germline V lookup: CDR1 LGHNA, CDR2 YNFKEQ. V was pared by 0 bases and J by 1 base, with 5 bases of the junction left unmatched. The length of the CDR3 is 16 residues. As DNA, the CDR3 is TGTGCCAGCAGCCAAGATTCGCCAGGGGGGAACACTGAAGCTTTCTTT. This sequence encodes CASSQDSPGGNTEAFF.

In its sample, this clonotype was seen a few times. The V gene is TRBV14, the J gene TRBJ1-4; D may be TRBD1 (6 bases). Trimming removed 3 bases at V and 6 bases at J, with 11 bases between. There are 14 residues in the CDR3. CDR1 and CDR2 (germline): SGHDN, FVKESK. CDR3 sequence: CASSQRGIDEKLFF. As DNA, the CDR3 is TGTGCCAGCAGCCAGAGGGGGATCGATGAAAAACTGTTTTTT.

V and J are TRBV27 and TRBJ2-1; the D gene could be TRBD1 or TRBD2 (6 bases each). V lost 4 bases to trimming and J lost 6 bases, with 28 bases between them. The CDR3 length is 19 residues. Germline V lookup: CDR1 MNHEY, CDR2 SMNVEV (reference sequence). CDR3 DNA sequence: TGTGCCAGCAGTTCGATAAAGGCCCTCTCCAGTAGGGGGGTCAATGAGCAGTTCTTC. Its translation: CASSSIKALSSRGVNEQFF.

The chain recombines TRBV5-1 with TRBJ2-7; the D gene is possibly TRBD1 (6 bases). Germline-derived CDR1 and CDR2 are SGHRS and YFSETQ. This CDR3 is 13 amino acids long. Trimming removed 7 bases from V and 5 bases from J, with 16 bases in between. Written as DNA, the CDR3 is TGCGCCAGCGGCCTTTACGGGACAAACGAGCAGTACTTC. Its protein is CASGLYGTNEQYF.

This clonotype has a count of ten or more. CDR3 residues: CASSYSGAWTEAFF. In DNA form, the CDR3 reads TGTGCCAGCAGTTACTCCGGGGCTTGGACTGAAGCTTTCTTT. The V call is TRBV6-5, the J call TRBJ1-1; perhaps TRBD1 as D (5 bases). The CDR3 runs 14 residues. With 0 bases removed from V and 5 bases from J, the gap between germline ends came to 10 bases. CDR1 and CDR2 from the germline V gene are MNHEY and SVGAGI.

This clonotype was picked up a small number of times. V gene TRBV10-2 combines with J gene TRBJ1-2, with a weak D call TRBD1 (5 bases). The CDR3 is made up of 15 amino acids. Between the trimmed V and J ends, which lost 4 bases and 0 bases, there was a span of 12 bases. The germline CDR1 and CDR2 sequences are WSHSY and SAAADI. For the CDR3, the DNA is TGCGCCAGCAGTGGGGACCTTCTCCCTAACTATGGCTACACCTTC. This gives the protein CASSGDLLPNYGYTF.

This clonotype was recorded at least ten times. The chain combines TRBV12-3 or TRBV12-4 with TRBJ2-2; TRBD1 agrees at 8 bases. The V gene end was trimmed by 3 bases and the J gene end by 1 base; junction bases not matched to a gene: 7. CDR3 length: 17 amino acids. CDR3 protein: CASSFAQGAGNTGELFF. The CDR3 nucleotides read TGTGCCAGCAGTTTCGCCCAGGGGGCAGGGAACACCGGGGAGCTGTTTTTT.

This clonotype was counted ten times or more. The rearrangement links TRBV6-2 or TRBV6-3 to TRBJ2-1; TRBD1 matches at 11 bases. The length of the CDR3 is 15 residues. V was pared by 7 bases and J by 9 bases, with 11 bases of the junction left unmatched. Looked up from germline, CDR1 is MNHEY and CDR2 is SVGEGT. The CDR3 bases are TGTGCCAGCACCGACCGGGACAGGGGGTCGCTTGAGCAGTTCTTC. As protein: CASTDRDRGSLEQFF.